This entry lists 25 T cell receptor beta chains sequenced from one sample in a study of vaccination and CD4 T cells after COVID-19. Cultured CD4+ T cell DNA underwent sequencing with the Oncomine TCR Beta short-read assay. TCRdb reanalysed the PCR reads using MiXCR and keeps one entry per CDR3 protein. The table lists some 25,000 distinct CDR3 sequences, around 45% of them singletons. Treatment denoted: roughly 10-day PBMC culture with coronavirus spike peptide pools or control peptides (ViraFEST assay). These receptors have no known antigen. The sequencing sample was made of CD4+ T cells from blood, cultured in vitro. Source of these receptors: a human donor who had recovered from COVID-19.

This CDR3 reads CASSESGRGMQFF. The DNA of the CDR3 is TGTGCCAGCAGTGAATCGGGCAGGGGGATGCAGTTCTTC. V is TRBV25-1 and J is TRBJ2-1; 7 nucleotides align to TRBD1. The CDR3 totals 13 residues. Germline CDR1 is MGHDK and CDR2 is SYGVNS. Losses at the gene ends were 1 base for V and 12 bases for J; bases not matched to a gene: 6.

The rearrangement links TRBV2 to TRBJ1-6; D remains ambiguous. Trimming pared 5 bases from V and 0 bases from J, leaving 11 bases between. There are 16 residues in the CDR3. Germline V gives CDR1 SNHLY, CDR2 FYNNEI. CDR3 bases: TGTGCCAGCAGTCCCGGGCCGAGCTCCTATAATTCACCCCTCCACTTT. It yields the protein CASSPGPSSYNSPLHF.

The J gene is TRBJ2-1, the V gene TRBV20-1; no clear D. The germline gives CDR1 DFQATT, CDR2 SNEGSKA (reference sequence). Deletions cut 6 bases from V and 8 bases from J, with 20 bases between. The CDR3 runs 14 residues. The CDR3 loop reads CSALTAYGLDEQFF. CDR3 DNA: TGCAGTGCGCTGACTGCGTACGGTCTCGATGAGCAGTTCTTC.

CDR3 nucleotides: TGTGCCAGCAGTGAGGGCGGAGAGACCCAGTACTTC. Translation: CASSEGGETQYF. V is TRBV2 and J is TRBJ2-5; D is undetermined. Trimming took 3 bases from V and 4 from J, leaving 6 bases between them. CDR1 SNHLY and CDR2 FYNNEI come from the germline V gene. CDR3 length: 12 amino acids.

The chain employs TRBV9 and TRBJ1-6, with D unresolved. The length of the CDR3 is 16 residues. V gave up 3 bases and J gave up 11 bases, with 21 bases separating them. Germline CDR1 is SGDLS and CDR2 is YYNGEE. CDR3 bases: TGTGCCAGCAGCGGTGAGGCAGGTTCGGCTGGGGCACCCCTCCACTTT. As protein: CASSGEAGSAGAPLHF.

This clonotype turned up a few times. The V and J genes are TRBV7-6 and TRBJ2-2; 7 positions match TRBD1. Germline V gene sequence: CDR1 SGHVS, CDR2 FNYEAQ. The V segment lost 4 bases and the J segment 0 bases; nucleotides outside the gene matches: 11. The CDR3 sequence is 18 residues long. The CDR3 nucleotides are TGTGCCAGCAGCTCCCGAGTTGTAGGGGGCACGAACACCGGGGAGCTGTTTTTT. Translated, it gives CASSSRVVGGTNTGELFF.

The chain uses TRBV6-2 or TRBV6-3 and TRBJ2-7; 8 positions match TRBD1. The V gene's germline CDR1 is MNHEY and CDR2 SVGEGT. The ends lost 6 bases at V and 11 bases at J; junction bases unmatched: 12. The CDR3 covers 13 residues. CDR3 residues: CASRLTDRGSKYF. In nucleotides, the CDR3 is TGTGCCAGCAGGCTAACAGACAGGGGATCCAAGTACTTC.

In its sample, this clonotype was seen a few times. This chain links TRBV19 with TRBJ1-1; TRBD1 aligns across 8 bases. The CDR3 loop spans 14 amino acids. The V gene end was trimmed by 7 bases and the J gene end by 5 bases; junction bases not matched to a gene: 9. The germline V gene has CDR1 LNHDA and CDR2 SQIVND (reference sequence). CDR3 in DNA: TGTGCCAGTATCGACCCCCAGGGGGCAACTGAAGCTTTCTTT. This sequence encodes CASIDPQGATEAFF.

This chain links TRBV20-1 with TRBJ2-7; 10 bases are a match to TRBD2. Per germline, CDR1 DFQATT and CDR2 SNEGSKA (reference sequence). This CDR3 has 14 residues. V lost 4 bases and J lost 6; bases outside the gene matches: 9. The CDR3 spells CSAKPSSGGAEQYF. The CDR3 DNA is TGCAGTGCTAAGCCTTCTAGCGGGGGTGCCGAGCAGTACTTC.

This sequence joins TRBV5-1 and TRBJ2-5; either TRBD1 or TRBD2 may fit D (5 bases each). The germline gives CDR1 SGHRS, CDR2 YFSETQ. This CDR3 comprises 16 residues. The V and J ends lost 0 bases and 4 bases respectively, with 16 bases between them. The CDR3 spells CASSLGPGKGTETQYF. CDR3 sequence (DNA): TGCGCCAGCAGCTTGGGTCCGGGGAAAGGGACAGAGACCCAGTACTTC.

The rearrangement uses TRBV5-4 and TRBJ2-5; perhaps TRBD2 as D (5 bases). Trimming stripped 0 bases from V and 3 bases from J, with 6 bases between. Germline CDR1 and CDR2: SGHNT and YYREEE (reference sequence). The CDR3 runs to 13 residues. CDR3 sequence: CASSLEEEETQYF. The CDR3 DNA sequence: TGTGCCAGCAGCTTGGAGGAGGAAGAGACCCAGTACTTC.

This chain uses TRBV7-9 with TRBJ2-1; D ambiguous. This CDR3 region has 14 residues. Deletions cut 0 bases from V and 0 bases from J, with 3 bases between. The germline V gene encodes CDR1 SEHNR and CDR2 FQNEAQ (reference sequence). Written as DNA, the CDR3 is TGTGCCAGCAGCTTAGCGTCCTCCTACAATGAGCAGTTCTTC. Residues: CASSLASSYNEQFF.

The sample holds a few counts of this clonotype. CDR3 nucleotides: TGTGCCAGCAGTGAGTGGGAAGGGGAGCTGTTTTTT. Its protein product is CASSEWEGELFF. This chain uses TRBV6-1 with TRBJ2-2; D gene unclear. The ends were cut back, 3 bases at V and 8 bases at J, with 7 bases in the middle. This CDR3 contains 12 residues. In germline, CDR1 is MNHNS, CDR2 SASEGT.

V gene TRBV11-3 combines with J gene TRBJ2-3; TRBD2 agrees at 8 bases. Germline loops: CDR1 SGHNT, CDR2 YENEEA. This CDR3 has 12 amino acids. With 7 bases clipped from V and 4 bases from J, the junction kept 1 base outside the gene matches. The CDR3 sequence is CASTSGSDTQYF. In DNA, the CDR3 is TGTGCCAGCACTAGCGGGTCAGATACGCAGTATTTT. Full variable domain (outside the CDR3, taken from reference TRBV11-3 and TRBJ2-3): EAGVVQSPRYKIIEKKQPVAFWCNPISGHNTLYWYLQNLGQGPELLIRYENEEAVDDSQLPKDRFSAERLKGVDSTLKIQPAELGDSAVYLCASTSGSDTQYFGPGTRLTVL.

This clonotype occurred a few times. The chain combines TRBV4-2 with TRBJ1-1, with a tentative D call TRBD1 (6 bases). CDR3 length: 12 amino acids. Per germline, CDR1 LGHNA and CDR2 YNFKEQ. V was clipped by 3 bases and J by 8 bases, with 10 bases between them. The CDR3 loop is CASSQPQGEAFF. The CDR3 DNA reads as TGTGCCAGCAGCCAGCCCCAGGGGGAAGCTTTCTTT.

V is TRBV12-3 or TRBV12-4 and J is TRBJ2-7, with D uncertain. This CDR3 has 13 amino acids. V dropped 3 bases and J dropped 4 bases, with 10 bases sitting between them. CDR3 residues: CASSLGLSYEQYF. The CDR3 nucleotides are TGTGCCAGCAGTTTGGGTTTGTCTTACGAGCAGTACTTC.

The chain couples TRBV5-1 to TRBJ1-1, with D possibly being TRBD1 (6 bases). Germline V gene data show CDR1 as SGHRS and CDR2 as YFSETQ. V was trimmed by 2 bases and J by 1 base, leaving 12 bases between them. The CDR3 runs 15 residues. The CDR3: CASSFGGTRNTEAFF. The CDR3 region has the DNA TGCGCCAGCAGCTTCGGTGGGACACGGAACACTGAAGCTTTCTTT.

The V gene is TRBV6-1, the J gene TRBJ2-3, with D maybe TRBD2 (5 bases). Germline CDR1 reads MNHNS; CDR2 reads SASEGT. V shed 8 bases and J shed 3 bases, with 12 bases lying between them. The CDR3 contains 13 residues. The CDR3 nucleotides read TGTGCCAGCGTAGTGGGAGAAACAGATACGCAGTATTTT. It specifies CASVVGETDTQYF.

The V call is TRBV15, the J call TRBJ2-2; D is undetermined. The CDR3 is 14 residues long. With 0 bases removed from V and 3 bases from J, the gap between germline ends came to 5 bases. Germline V gives CDR1 LNHNV, CDR2 YYDKDF (reference sequence). CDR3 region: CATSRDRDTGELFF. In DNA form, the CDR3 reads TGTGCCACCAGCAGAGATCGGGACACCGGGGAGCTGTTTTTT.

DNA for the CDR3: TGTGCCAGCAGTTTAAACGTCGTGGGCAATCAGCCCCAGCATTTT. Encoded protein: CASSLNVVGNQPQHF. This chain uses TRBV28 with TRBJ1-5, with D unclear. The CDR3 covers 15 residues. Germline CDR1 reads MDHEN; CDR2 reads SYDVKM. The V and J ends lost 2 bases and 2 bases respectively, with 10 bases between them.

In its sample, this clonotype was seen a few times. This chain links TRBV27 with TRBJ2-4; D may be TRBD1 or TRBD2 (7 bases each). The CDR3 is 16 residues long. In germline, CDR1 is MNHEY, CDR2 SMNVEV (reference sequence). V shed 4 bases and J shed 7 bases, with 20 bases lying between them. The CDR3 DNA reads TGTGCCAGCAGTTCCATTACCGGCCAGGGGGGGAACATTCAGTACTTC. This translates into CASSSITGQGGNIQYF.

This rearrangement joins TRBV10-3 to TRBJ2-5, with 10 bases fitting TRBD1. The J segment lost 5 bases and the V segment lost 5 bases, leaving 8 bases of the junction unmatched. There are 15 residues in the CDR3. Germline CDR1 is ENHRY and CDR2 is SYGVKD. CDR3 sequence (DNA): TGTGCCATCAGTCCGGACAGGGGGAGAGGGGAGACCCAGTACTTC. This gives the protein CAISPDRGRGETQYF.

This clonotype was recorded a few times. V is TRBV24-1 and J is TRBJ1-5, with no clear D. The CDR3 loop spans 14 amino acids. Germline-derived CDR1 and CDR2 are KGHDR and SFDVKD. The V and J ends lost 3 bases and 6 bases respectively, with 11 bases between them. The CDR3 spells CATSDPLQGQPQHF. The CDR3 DNA follows: TGTGCCACCAGTGATCCCCTTCAAGGTCAGCCCCAGCATTTT.

V usage is TRBV19 and J usage is TRBJ1-5; D is perhaps TRBD1 (5 bases). The CDR3 length is 13 residues. Between the trimmed V and J ends, which lost 4 bases and 8 bases, there was a span of 12 bases. Germline CDR1 LNHDA, CDR2 SQIVND (reference sequence). CDR3 nucleotide sequence: TGTGCCAGTAGTACGGGGGAATCTGAGCCCCAGCATTTT. Translation: CASSTGESEPQHF. The entire variable domain, with the rest obtained from reference TRBV19 and TRBJ1-5, is as follows: DGGITQSPKYLFRKEGQNVTLSCEQNLNHDAMYWYRQDPGQGLRLIYYSQIVNDFQKGDIAEGYSVSREKKESFPLTVTSAQKNPTAFYLCASSTGESEPQHFGDGTRLSIL.

The V gene is TRBV5-1, the J gene TRBJ2-1; D ambiguous. The V end was cut by 6 bases, the J end by 9 bases, with 19 bases between. Germline lookup yields CDR1 SGHRS and CDR2 YFSETQ. The CDR3 extends over 14 amino acids. The CDR3 sequence: CASTLDDILGEQFF. The CDR3 nucleotides are TGCGCCAGCACCCTAGACGACATCCTCGGTGAGCAGTTCTTC.